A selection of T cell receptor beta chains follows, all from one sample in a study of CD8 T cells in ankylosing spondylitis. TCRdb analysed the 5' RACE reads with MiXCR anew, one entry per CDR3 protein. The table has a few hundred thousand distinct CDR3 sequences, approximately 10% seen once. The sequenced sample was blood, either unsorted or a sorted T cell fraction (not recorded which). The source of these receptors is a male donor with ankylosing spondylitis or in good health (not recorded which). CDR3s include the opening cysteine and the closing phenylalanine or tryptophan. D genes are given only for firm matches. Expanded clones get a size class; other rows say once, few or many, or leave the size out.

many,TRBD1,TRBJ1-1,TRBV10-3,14,CAISVDREWTEAFF
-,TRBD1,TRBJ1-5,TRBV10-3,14,CASRTGEDYQPRHF
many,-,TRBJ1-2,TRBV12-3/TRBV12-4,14,CASSAGTAIGGYTF
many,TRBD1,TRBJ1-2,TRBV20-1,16,CSARATGDSTAYGYTF
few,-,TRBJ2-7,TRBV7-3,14,CASSLVGGNDEQYF
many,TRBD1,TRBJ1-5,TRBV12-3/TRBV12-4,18,CASAYSGDSKYSNQPQHF
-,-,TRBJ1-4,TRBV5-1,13,CASSLDSYEKLFF
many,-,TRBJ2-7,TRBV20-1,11,CSASSGWEQYF
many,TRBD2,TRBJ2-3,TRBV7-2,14,CASSLGLAEDTQYF
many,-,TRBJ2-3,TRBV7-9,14,CASSLDTGTDTQYF
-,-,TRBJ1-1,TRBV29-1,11,CSVLGKGEAFF
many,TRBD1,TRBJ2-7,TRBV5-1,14,CASSARTGSDEQYF
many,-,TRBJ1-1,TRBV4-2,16,CASSLLITERNTEAFF
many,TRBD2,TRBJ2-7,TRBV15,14,CATSKAGGRDEQYF
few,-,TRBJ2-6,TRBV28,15,CASSKQSSGANVLTF
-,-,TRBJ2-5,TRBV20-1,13,CSARKGSQETQYF
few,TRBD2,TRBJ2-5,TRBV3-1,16,CASSQVLAGGGETQYF
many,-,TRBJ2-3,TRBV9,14,CASSVVGGRDTQYF
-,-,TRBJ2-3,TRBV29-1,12,CSAAGSADTQYF
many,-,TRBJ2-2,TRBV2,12,CASKRDTGELFF
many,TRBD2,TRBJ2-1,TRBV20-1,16,CSAVILAGGDYNEQFF
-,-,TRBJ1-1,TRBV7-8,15,CASSLVTGWSAEAFF
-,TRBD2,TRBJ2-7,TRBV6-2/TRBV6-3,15,CASSYSSSGMSEQYF
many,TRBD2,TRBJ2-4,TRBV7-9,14,CASSFGTSRNIQYF
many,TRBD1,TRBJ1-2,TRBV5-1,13,CASSGDSPYGYTF
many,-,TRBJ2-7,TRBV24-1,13,CATSKGSSYEQYF
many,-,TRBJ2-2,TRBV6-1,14,CASGSHMNTGELFF